The rows below give T cell receptor beta chains drawn from one sample of a study of T cell clusters in autoimmune cytopenias. From its re-call of the multiplex PCR reads, TCRdb lists each CDR3 protein once, without DNA. The sample features about 11,000 distinct CDR3 sequences, with under 25% in its top ten. A further study also used this sample, focusing on T cell repertoires in aging, cancer and after chemotherapy.

Sequencing was carried out using peripheral blood. The source of these receptors is a human donor in good health. Each CDR3 is given with its conserved first and last residue. The order of the fields is CDR3 protein, J gene, V gene, clone size. Where a row states a size, it is once, few, many or the class of an expanded clone; other rows omit it.

CDR3aa: CAISDTSTSAEAFF
j_gene: TRBJ1-1
v_gene: TRBV10-3
abundance: NA

CDR3aa: CASSAAGSTDTQYF
j_gene: TRBJ2-3
v_gene: TRBV28
abundance: NA

CDR3aa: CASSLGARGEFTEAFF
j_gene: TRBJ1-1
v_gene: TRBV5-1
abundance: NA

CDR3aa: CASSFRGGSYNEQFF
j_gene: TRBJ2-1
v_gene: TRBV5-1
abundance: NA

CDR3aa: CASRSTGGSEQYF
j_gene: TRBJ2-1
v_gene: TRBV11-1
abundance: NA

CDR3aa: CASSDRGLNEQFF
j_gene: TRBJ2-1
v_gene: TRBV19
abundance: medium-sized

CDR3aa: CASSSDRVFYEQYF
j_gene: TRBJ2-7
v_gene: TRBV11-1
abundance: NA

CDR3aa: CASSTGNTIYF
j_gene: TRBJ1-3
v_gene: TRBV19
abundance: medium-sized

CDR3aa: CASSLATGNYGYTF
j_gene: TRBJ1-2
v_gene: TRBV5-5
abundance: NA

CDR3aa: CASSRGTALEQYF
j_gene: TRBJ2-7
v_gene: TRBV19
abundance: NA

CDR3aa: CASSLMAFFAAGEQFF
j_gene: TRBJ2-1
v_gene: TRBV27
abundance: NA

CDR3aa: CASRLRAQGAPSYNEQFF
j_gene: TRBJ2-1
v_gene: TRBV7-9
abundance: NA

CDR3aa: CASSKGTGQGIGELFF
j_gene: TRBJ2-2
v_gene: TRBV5-1
abundance: NA

CDR3aa: CASSYSTGTDYGYTF
j_gene: TRBJ1-2
v_gene: TRBV6-5
abundance: NA

CDR3aa: CASSYSGGTEAFF
j_gene: TRBJ1-1
v_gene: TRBV6-5
abundance: medium-sized

CDR3aa: CASSFRPAGITDTQYF
j_gene: TRBJ2-3
v_gene: TRBV7-4
abundance: NA

CDR3aa: CASSEAYGQPQHF
j_gene: TRBJ1-5
v_gene: TRBV6-1
abundance: NA

CDR3aa: CASSPQTGAVGNTIYF
j_gene: TRBJ1-3
v_gene: TRBV4-2
abundance: NA

CDR3aa: CASSGKVPGHQQFF
j_gene: TRBJ2-1
v_gene: TRBV6-1
abundance: NA

CDR3aa: CASSPGQASYGYTF
j_gene: TRBJ1-2
v_gene: TRBV12-3/TRBV12-4
abundance: NA

CDR3aa: CASSLQGPAIMNTEAFF
j_gene: TRBJ1-1
v_gene: TRBV7-2
abundance: NA

CDR3aa: CASSPRAGLENTIYF
j_gene: TRBJ1-3
v_gene: TRBV19
abundance: NA

CDR3aa: CSARDLGQTYEQYF
j_gene: TRBJ2-7
v_gene: TRBV20-1
abundance: NA

CDR3aa: CASSPLDTTETQYF
j_gene: TRBJ2-5
v_gene: TRBV5-4
abundance: NA

CDR3aa: CSASSQGDQPQHF
j_gene: TRBJ1-5
v_gene: TRBV20-1
abundance: NA

CDR3aa: CASSLTRWELFF
j_gene: TRBJ2-2
v_gene: TRBV12-3/TRBV12-4
abundance: NA

CDR3aa: CASSLGGISGGYTF
j_gene: TRBJ1-2
v_gene: TRBV6-6
abundance: NA

CDR3aa: CASSDGTTSNQPQHF
j_gene: TRBJ1-5
v_gene: TRBV7-2
abundance: NA

CDR3aa: CASKSPTAEGYTF
j_gene: TRBJ1-2
v_gene: TRBV7-9
abundance: NA

CDR3aa: CASNTGGVLGEQTQYF
j_gene: TRBJ2-5
v_gene: TRBV2
abundance: NA

CDR3aa: CASSLRGNQPQHF
j_gene: TRBJ1-5
v_gene: TRBV27
abundance: NA

CDR3aa: CASRQTGAQPQHF
j_gene: TRBJ1-5
v_gene: TRBV12-3/TRBV12-4
abundance: NA

CDR3aa: CATGLRENYGYTF
j_gene: TRBJ1-2
v_gene: TRBV6-5
abundance: NA

CDR3aa: CASSLAAGQGGAYTF
j_gene: TRBJ1-2
v_gene: TRBV5-4
abundance: NA

CDR3aa: CASSQGVYNEQFF
j_gene: TRBJ2-1
v_gene: TRBV6-6
abundance: NA

CDR3aa: CASSRAVRSYEQYF
j_gene: TRBJ2-7
v_gene: TRBV19
abundance: medium-sized

CDR3aa: CASSLKNQPQHF
j_gene: TRBJ1-5
v_gene: TRBV6-6
abundance: NA

CDR3aa: CASSGLTDTQYF
j_gene: TRBJ2-3
v_gene: TRBV11-2
abundance: NA

CDR3aa: CASSYGPYGYTF
j_gene: TRBJ1-2
v_gene: TRBV6-2/TRBV6-3
abundance: NA

CDR3aa: CASSTSTGRATNEKLFF
j_gene: TRBJ1-4
v_gene: TRBV6-2/TRBV6-3
abundance: NA

CDR3aa: CSVDLTGNNEQFF
j_gene: TRBJ2-1
v_gene: TRBV29-1
abundance: medium-sized

CDR3aa: CASSRTPFSGRAYGVLFYEQYF
j_gene: TRBJ2-7
v_gene: TRBV6-1
abundance: NA

CDR3aa: CSVGGGTDHYGYTF
j_gene: TRBJ1-2
v_gene: TRBV29-1
abundance: medium-sized

CDR3aa: CAISGLAGNTGELFF
j_gene: TRBJ2-2
v_gene: TRBV10-3
abundance: NA

CDR3aa: CASSPKAGAGNTIYF
j_gene: TRBJ1-3
v_gene: TRBV18
abundance: NA

CDR3aa: CSADYRRGQPQHF
j_gene: TRBJ1-5
v_gene: TRBV20-1
abundance: NA

CDR3aa: CASSWQGRNGEQFF
j_gene: TRBJ2-1
v_gene: TRBV5-1
abundance: NA

CDR3aa: CAWSGGGEQYF
j_gene: TRBJ2-7
v_gene: TRBV30
abundance: medium-sized